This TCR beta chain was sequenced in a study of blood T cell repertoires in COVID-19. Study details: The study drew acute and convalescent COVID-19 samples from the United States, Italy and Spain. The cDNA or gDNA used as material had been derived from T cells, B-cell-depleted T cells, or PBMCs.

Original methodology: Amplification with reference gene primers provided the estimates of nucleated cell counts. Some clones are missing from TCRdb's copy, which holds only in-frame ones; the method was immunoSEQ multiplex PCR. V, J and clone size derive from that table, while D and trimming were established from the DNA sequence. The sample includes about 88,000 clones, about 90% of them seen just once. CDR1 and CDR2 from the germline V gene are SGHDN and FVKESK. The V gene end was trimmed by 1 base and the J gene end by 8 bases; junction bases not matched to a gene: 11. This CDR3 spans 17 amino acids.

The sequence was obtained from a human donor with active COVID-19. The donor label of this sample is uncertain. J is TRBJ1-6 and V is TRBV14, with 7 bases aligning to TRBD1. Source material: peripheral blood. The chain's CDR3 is CASSQVPRQGLYSPLHF. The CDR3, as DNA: TGTGCCAGCAGCCAAGTTCCGCGACAGGGACTCTATTCACCCCTCCACTTT.